Listed below are T cell receptor beta chains from one sample, sequenced in a study of blood T cell repertoires in COVID-19. Using immunoSEQ multiplex PCR, the repertoire was profiled, and TCRdb retains in-frame clones only, with some absent. The repertoire includes approximately 30,000 clones, around 85% of them detected once, and about a sixth sits in the top ten. The sequenced sample was peripheral blood. The receptors were gathered from a human donor in a cohort sampled during active COVID-19. Each CDR3 is given with its conserved first and last residue. Each record gives: CDR3 protein, V gene, J gene.

CDR3: CASSIGQGPGQETQYF; V: TRBV19; J: TRBJ2-5
CDR3: CATFFRQPNTEAFF; V: TRBV6-5; J: TRBJ1-1
CDR3: CASSSMSKTAPYEQYF; V: TRBV28; J: TRBJ2-7
CDR3: CASRWMTGGAGGELFF; V: TRBV28; J: TRBJ2-2
CDR3: CASSAKGDEAGETQYF; V: TRBV5-1; J: TRBJ2-5
CDR3: CASSLGQDTDTQYF; V: TRBV5-1; J: TRBJ2-3
CDR3: CASSLDMNTGELFF; V: TRBV5-1; J: TRBJ2-2
CDR3: CASSLAGGSEQFF; V: TRBV7-9; J: TRBJ2-1
CDR3: CASSGRGDTDTQYF; V: TRBV2; J: TRBJ2-3
CDR3: CASSLGPGQGYEQYF; V: TRBV7-3; J: TRBJ2-7
CDR3: CASTEGLNTEAFF; V: TRBV6-5; J: TRBJ1-1
CDR3: CASSQVTSGRNNEQFF; V: TRBV4-2; J: TRBJ2-1
CDR3: CASSRRGTASNQPQHF; V: TRBV27; J: TRBJ1-5
CDR3: CASSPDQRTVGGELFF; V: TRBV5-4; J: TRBJ2-2
CDR3: CASSDSRRTGRVGETQYF; V: TRBV6-4; J: TRBJ2-5
CDR3: CASSYWAGSAKNIQYF; V: TRBV6-5; J: TRBJ2-4
CDR3: CASGGQGAFGGYTF; V: TRBV28; J: TRBJ1-2
CDR3: CASSQDGNRVAFF; V: TRBV14; J: TRBJ1-1
CDR3: CASSQDGGATNEKLFF; V: TRBV4-2; J: TRBJ1-4
CDR3: CASRLAGVGTGELFF; V: TRBV7-6; J: TRBJ2-2
CDR3: CASRATGLYGYTF; V: TRBV6-5; J: TRBJ1-2
CDR3: CASSGDRMPAKNIQYF; V: TRBV13; J: TRBJ2-4
CDR3: CASSFSPEHYEQYF; V: TRBV27; J: TRBJ2-7
CDR3: CASSEAQGGRARDEQYF; V: TRBV6-1; J: TRBJ2-7
CDR3: CASSPSGSRDTQYF; V: TRBV7-2; J: TRBJ2-3
CDR3: CASSLEAGGQETQYF; V: TRBV5-1; J: TRBJ2-5
CDR3: CASSPTNMNTEAFF; V: TRBV18; J: TRBJ1-1
CDR3: CASMGRAGNEQFF; V: TRBV19; J: TRBJ2-1
CDR3: CASSIDRGKGNEQFF; V: TRBV19; J: TRBJ2-1
CDR3: CASSAIDRGSEQYF; V: TRBV19; J: TRBJ2-7
CDR3: CASSPTQDAYNEQFF; V: TRBV18; J: TRBJ2-1
CDR3: CASSHRASTGELFF; V: TRBV3-1/TRBV3-2; J: TRBJ2-2
CDR3: CASAGTLNEKLFF; V: TRBV2; J: TRBJ1-4
CDR3: CASSLDRNTEAFF; V: TRBV5-4; J: TRBJ1-1
CDR3: CASSGTGGNGYTF; V: TRBV2; J: TRBJ1-2
CDR3: CASTRDRGGAFNEKLFF; V: TRBV19; J: TRBJ1-4
CDR3: CASSPIGRQTNTEAFF; V: TRBV11-1; J: TRBJ1-1
CDR3: CASSPGAGETQYF; V: TRBV18; J: TRBJ2-5
CDR3: CASSTRLAGGGSDTQYF; V: TRBV9; J: TRBJ2-3
CDR3: CASNVDRGNQPQHF; V: TRBV6-6; J: TRBJ1-5
CDR3: CASSLAGTYSYNEQFF; V: TRBV5-1; J: TRBJ2-1
CDR3: CASSYQGYGYTF; V: TRBV5-1; J: TRBJ1-2
CDR3: CASNQGQGYGSPLHF; V: TRBV28; J: TRBJ1-6
CDR3: CASSLGSGGTEQYF; V: TRBV5-1; J: TRBJ2-7
CDR3: CASQVDRNTYEQYF; V: TRBV27; J: TRBJ2-7
CDR3: CASSLLSGGDIYGYTF; V: TRBV5-5; J: TRBJ1-2
CDR3: CASSQEDEERRSRGGELFF; V: TRBV4-2; J: TRBJ2-2
CDR3: CASSKVLDRGLLPTYGYTF; V: TRBV21-1; J: TRBJ1-2
CDR3: CASSYSTTTDTQYF; V: TRBV6-2/TRBV6-3; J: TRBJ2-3
CDR3: CASRGQAGTEAFF; V: TRBV6-5; J: TRBJ1-1
CDR3: CASSETSGIFDEQFF; V: TRBV9; J: TRBJ2-1
CDR3: CASSLSRDDGGYTF; V: TRBV5-1; J: TRBJ1-2
CDR3: CASSPDRAQDTQYF; V: TRBV7-2; J: TRBJ2-3
CDR3: CASSVGEGATQETQYF; V: TRBV9; J: TRBJ2-5
CDR3: CAISESRVNYNEQFF; V: TRBV10-3; J: TRBJ2-1